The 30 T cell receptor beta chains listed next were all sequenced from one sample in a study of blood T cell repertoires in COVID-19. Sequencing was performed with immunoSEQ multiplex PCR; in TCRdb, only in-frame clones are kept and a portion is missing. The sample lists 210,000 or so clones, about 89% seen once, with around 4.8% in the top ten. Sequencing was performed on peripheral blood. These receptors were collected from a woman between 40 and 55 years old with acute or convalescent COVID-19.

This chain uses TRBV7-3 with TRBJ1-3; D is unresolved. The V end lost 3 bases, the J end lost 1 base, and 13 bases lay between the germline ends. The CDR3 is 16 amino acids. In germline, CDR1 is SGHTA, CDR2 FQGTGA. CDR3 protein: CASSFLPSRSGNTIYF. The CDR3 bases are TGTGCCAGCAGCTTCCTCCCTAGCAGGTCTGGAAACACCATATATTTT. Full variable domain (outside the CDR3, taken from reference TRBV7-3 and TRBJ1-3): GAGVSQTPSNKVTEKGKYVELRCDPISGHTALYWYRQSLGQGPEFLIYFQGTGAADDSGLPNDRFFAVRPEGSVSTLKIQRTERGDSAVYLCASSFLPSRSGNTIYFGEGSWLTVV.

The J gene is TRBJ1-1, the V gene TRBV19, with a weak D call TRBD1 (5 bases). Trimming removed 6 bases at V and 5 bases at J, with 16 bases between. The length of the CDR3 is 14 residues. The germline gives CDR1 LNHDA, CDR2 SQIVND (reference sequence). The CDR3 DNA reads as TGTGCCAGTAGAGGACACGGTCGGGGGACTGAAGCTTTCTTT. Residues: CASRGHGRGTEAFF.

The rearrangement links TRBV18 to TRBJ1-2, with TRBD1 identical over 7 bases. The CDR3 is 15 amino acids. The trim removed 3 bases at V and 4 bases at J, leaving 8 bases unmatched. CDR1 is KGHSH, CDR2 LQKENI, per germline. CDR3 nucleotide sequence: TGTGCCAGCTCACCGTGGATGGACAGGATCTATGGCTACACCTTC. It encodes CASSPWMDRIYGYTF.

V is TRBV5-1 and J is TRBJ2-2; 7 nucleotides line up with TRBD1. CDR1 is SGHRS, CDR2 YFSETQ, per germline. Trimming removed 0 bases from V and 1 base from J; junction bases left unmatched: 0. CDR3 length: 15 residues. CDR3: CASSLGTGNTGELFF. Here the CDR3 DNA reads TGCGCCAGCAGCTTGGGGACAGGGAACACCGGGGAGCTGTTTTTT.

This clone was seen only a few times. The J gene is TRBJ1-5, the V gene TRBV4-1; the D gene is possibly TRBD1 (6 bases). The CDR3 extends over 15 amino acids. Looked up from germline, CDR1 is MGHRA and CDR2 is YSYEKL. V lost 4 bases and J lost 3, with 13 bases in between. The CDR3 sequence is CASSLQGMNNQPQHF. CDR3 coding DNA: TGCGCCAGCAGCCTGCAGGGGATGAACAATCAGCCCCAGCATTTT.

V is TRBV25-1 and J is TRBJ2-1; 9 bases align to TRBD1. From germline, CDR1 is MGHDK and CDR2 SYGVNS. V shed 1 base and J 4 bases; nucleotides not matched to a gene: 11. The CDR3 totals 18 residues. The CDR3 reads CASSESSEGQGRYNEQFF. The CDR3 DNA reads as TGTGCCAGCAGTGAATCGAGCGAGGGACAGGGTCGGTACAATGAGCAGTTCTTC.

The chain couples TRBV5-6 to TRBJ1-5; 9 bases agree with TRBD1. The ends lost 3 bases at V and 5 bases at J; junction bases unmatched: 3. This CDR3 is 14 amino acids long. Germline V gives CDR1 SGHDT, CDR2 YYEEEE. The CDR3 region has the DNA TGTGCCAGCAGCTGGGGACAGGGCCATCAGCCCCAGCATTTT. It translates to CASSWGQGHQPQHF.

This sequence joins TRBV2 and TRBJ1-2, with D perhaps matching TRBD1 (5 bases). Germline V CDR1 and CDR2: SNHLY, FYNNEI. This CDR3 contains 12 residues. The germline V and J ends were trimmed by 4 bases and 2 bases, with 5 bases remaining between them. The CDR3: CASSGQNYGYTF. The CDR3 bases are TGTGCCAGCAGTGGACAGAACTATGGCTACACCTTC.

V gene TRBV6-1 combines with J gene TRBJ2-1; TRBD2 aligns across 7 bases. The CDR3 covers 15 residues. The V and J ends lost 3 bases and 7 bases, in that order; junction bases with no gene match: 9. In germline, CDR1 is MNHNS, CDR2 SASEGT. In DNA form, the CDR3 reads TGTGCCAGCAGTGAGGCTGGGGGGGGTAGAAATGAGCAGTTCTTC. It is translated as CASSEAGGGRNEQFF.

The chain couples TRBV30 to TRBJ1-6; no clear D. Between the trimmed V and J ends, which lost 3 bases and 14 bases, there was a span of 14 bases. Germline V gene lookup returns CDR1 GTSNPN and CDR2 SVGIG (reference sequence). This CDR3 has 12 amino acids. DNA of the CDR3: TGTGCCTGGAGCCTATCCTCCCCCACCCTCCACTTT. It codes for CAWSLSSPTLHF.

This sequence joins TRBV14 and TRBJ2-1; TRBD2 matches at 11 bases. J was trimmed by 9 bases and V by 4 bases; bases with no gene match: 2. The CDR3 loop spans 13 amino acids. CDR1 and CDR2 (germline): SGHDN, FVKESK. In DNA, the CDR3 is TGTGCCAGCAGCCTAGCGGGGGGGATTGAGCAGTTCTTC. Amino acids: CASSLAGGIEQFF. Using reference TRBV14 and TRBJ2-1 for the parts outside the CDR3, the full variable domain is EAGVTQFPSHSVIEKGQTVTLRCDPISGHDNLYWYRRVMGKEIKFLLHFVKESKQDESGMPNNRFLAERTGGTYSTLKVQPAELEDSGVYFCASSLAGGIEQFFGPGTRLTVL.

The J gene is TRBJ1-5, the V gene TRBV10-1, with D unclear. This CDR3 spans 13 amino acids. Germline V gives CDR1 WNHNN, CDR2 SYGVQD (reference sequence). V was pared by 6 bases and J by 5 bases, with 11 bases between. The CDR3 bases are TGCGCCAGCAGCGAAAGCCCTGATCAGCCCCAGCATTTT. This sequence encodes CASSESPDQPQHF.

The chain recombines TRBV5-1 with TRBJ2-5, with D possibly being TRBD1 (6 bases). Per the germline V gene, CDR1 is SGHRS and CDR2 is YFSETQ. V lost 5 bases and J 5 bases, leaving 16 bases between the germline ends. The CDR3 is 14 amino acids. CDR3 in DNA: TGCGCCAGCAGTCACGTCAGGGGAGTTGAGACCCAGTACTTC. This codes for CASSHVRGVETQYF.

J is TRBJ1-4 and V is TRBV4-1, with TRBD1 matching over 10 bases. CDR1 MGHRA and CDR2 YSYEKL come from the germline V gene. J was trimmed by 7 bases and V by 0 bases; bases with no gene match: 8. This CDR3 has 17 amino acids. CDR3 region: CASSQDPGQGVVEKLFF. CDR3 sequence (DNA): TGCGCCAGCAGCCAAGACCCAGGACAGGGGGTTGTTGAAAAACTGTTTTTT.

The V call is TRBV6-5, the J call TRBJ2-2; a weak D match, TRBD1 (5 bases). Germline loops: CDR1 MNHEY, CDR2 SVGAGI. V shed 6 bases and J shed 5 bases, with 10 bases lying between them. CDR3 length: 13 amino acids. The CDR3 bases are TGTGCCAGCAGCGGCGCAGGGACCGGGGAGCTGTTTTTT. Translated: CASSGAGTGELFF.

Here the CDR3 DNA reads TGTGCCAGTAGTACAGGCGGGGGTGCCTCCTACAATGAGCAGTTCTTC. It specifies CASSTGGGASYNEQFF. The chain uses TRBV19 and TRBJ2-1, with 7 bases that match TRBD2. Germline V lookup: CDR1 LNHDA, CDR2 SQIVND (reference sequence). This CDR3 has 16 amino acids. Unmatched junction bases numbered 6, after V lost 4 bases and J lost 0 bases.

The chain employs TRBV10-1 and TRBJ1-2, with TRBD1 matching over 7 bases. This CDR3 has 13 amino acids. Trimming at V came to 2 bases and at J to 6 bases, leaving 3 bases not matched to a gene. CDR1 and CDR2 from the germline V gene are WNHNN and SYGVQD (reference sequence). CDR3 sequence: CASSEDRADGYTF. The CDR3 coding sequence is TGCGCCAGCAGTGAGGACAGGGCGGATGGCTACACCTTC.

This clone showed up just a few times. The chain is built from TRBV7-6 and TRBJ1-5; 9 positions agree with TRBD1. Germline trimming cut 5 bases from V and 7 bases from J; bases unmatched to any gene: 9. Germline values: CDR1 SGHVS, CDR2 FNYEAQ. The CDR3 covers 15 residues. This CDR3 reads CASSIGQGKNQPQHF. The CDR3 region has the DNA TGTGCCAGCAGCATTGGACAGGGGAAGAACCAGCCCCAGCATTTT.

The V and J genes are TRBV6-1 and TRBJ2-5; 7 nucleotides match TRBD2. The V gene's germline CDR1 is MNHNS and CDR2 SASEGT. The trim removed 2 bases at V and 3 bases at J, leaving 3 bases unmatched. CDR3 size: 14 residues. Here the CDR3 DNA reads TGTGCCAGCAGTGAACGGGGGGTAAAAGAGACCCAGTACTTC. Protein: CASSERGVKETQYF.

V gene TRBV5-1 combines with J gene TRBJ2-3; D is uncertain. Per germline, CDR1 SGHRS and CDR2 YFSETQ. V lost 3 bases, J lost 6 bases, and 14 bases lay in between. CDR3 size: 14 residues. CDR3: CASSSSSPVDTQYF. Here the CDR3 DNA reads TGCGCCAGCAGCTCTAGTAGTCCCGTGGATACGCAGTATTTT.

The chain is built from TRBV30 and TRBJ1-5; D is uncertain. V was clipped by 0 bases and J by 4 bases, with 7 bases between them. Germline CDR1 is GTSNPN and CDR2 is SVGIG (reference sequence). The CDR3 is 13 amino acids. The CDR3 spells CAWSVQKNQPQHF. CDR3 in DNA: TGTGCCTGGAGTGTACAGAAGAATCAGCCCCAGCATTTT.

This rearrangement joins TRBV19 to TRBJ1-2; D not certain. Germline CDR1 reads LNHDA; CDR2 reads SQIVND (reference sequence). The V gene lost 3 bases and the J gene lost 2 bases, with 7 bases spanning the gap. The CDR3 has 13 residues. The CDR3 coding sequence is TGTGCCAGTAGTATGGGAGGAAACTATGGCTACACCTTC. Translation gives CASSMGGNYGYTF.

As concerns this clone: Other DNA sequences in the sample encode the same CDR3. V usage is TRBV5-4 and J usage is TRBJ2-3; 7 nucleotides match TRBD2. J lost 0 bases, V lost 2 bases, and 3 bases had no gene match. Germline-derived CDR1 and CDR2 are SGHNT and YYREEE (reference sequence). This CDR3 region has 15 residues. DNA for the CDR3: TGTGCCAGCAGCTTAGGGACTACTAGCACAGATACGCAGTATTTT. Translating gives CASSLGTTSTDTQYF.

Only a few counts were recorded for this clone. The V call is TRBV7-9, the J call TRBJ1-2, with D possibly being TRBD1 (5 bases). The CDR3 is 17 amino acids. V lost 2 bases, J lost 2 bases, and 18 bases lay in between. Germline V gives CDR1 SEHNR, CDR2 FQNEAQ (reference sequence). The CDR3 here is CASSLQLSQEINYGYTF. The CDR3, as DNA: TGTGCCAGCAGCTTACAACTTTCACAGGAAATAAACTATGGCTACACCTTC.

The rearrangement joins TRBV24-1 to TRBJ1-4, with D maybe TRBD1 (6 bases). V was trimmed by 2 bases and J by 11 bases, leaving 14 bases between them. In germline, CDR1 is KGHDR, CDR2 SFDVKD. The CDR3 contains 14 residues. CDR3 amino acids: CATSDSTGSAKLFF. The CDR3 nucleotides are TGTGCCACCAGTGATTCGACAGGATCGGCCAAACTGTTTTTT.

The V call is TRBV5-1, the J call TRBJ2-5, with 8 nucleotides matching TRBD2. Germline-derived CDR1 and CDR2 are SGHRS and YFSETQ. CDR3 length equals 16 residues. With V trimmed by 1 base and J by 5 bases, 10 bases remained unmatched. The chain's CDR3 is CASSLFSGGVGETQYF. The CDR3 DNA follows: TGCGCCAGCAGCTTGTTCAGCGGGGGAGTCGGGGAGACCCAGTACTTC. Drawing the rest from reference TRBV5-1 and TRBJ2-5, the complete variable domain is KAGVTQTPRYLIKTRGQQVTLSCSPISGHRSVSWYQQTPGQGLQFLFEYFSETQRNKGNFPGRFSGRQFSNSRSEMNVSTLELGDSALYLCASSLFSGGVGETQYFGPGTRLLVL.

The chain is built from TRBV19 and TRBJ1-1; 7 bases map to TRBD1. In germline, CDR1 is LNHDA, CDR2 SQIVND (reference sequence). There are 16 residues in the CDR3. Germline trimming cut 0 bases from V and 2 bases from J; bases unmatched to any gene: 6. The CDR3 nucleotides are TGTGCCAGTAGTATAGACCCCGACAGGGTCAACACTGAAGCTTTCTTT. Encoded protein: CASSIDPDRVNTEAFF.

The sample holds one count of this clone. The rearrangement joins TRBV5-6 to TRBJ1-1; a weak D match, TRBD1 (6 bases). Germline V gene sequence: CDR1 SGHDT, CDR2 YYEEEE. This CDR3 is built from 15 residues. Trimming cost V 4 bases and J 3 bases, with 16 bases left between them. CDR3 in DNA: TGTGCCAGCAGCGACTGGACAGCTGAACACACTGAAGCTTTCTTT. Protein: CASSDWTAEHTEAFF.

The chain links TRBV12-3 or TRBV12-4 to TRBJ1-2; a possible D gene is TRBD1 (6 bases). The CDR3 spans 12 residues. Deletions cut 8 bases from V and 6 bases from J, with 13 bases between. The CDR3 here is CASDLGGNGYTF. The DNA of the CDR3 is TGTGCCAGCGACCTAGGGGGAAATGGCTACACCTTC.

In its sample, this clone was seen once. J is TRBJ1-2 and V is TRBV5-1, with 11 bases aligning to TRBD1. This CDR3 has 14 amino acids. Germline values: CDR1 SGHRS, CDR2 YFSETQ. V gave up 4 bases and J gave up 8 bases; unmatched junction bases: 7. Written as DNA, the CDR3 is TGCGCCAGCAGCCCGGACAGGGGGCTGGAGGGCTACACCTTC. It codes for CASSPDRGLEGYTF.